This paragraph covers one TCR beta chain sequence. Its antigen remains unidentified. The CDR3 is 15 residues long. V shed 0 bases and J shed 0 bases, with 6 bases lying between them. Germline assignment: CDR1 SGHNT and CDR2 YYREEE (reference sequence). The CD8+ and CD4+ T cells were negatively isolated, with the TEMRA cells enriched by FACS. RNA in amounts of 0.5 to 1 ug was reverse transcribed with random hexamers. With immunoSEQ multiplex PCR, TCR beta CDR3 was amplified across 54 Vbeta and 13 Jbeta. Each CDR3 protein gets one entry after TCRdb re-called the immunoSEQ multiplex PCR reads with MiXCR. The data hold 70,000 to 85,000 distinct CDR3 sequences, with 96% observed a single time. The data were taken from a study of CD8 T cells in Susac syndrome. Whole-study context: At the time of blood draw, patients with Susac syndrome were therapy-naive, receiving corticosteroids, or receiving intravenous immunoglobulin alone.

Study-wide points: The authors acknowledged that their TCR sequencing and HLA analysis involved a relatively small number of individuals.

This chain uses TRBV5-4 with TRBJ2-2, with no clear D. This sequence originates from a human donor with Susac syndrome. Sequencing input: CD8+ T cells from PBMCs. The chain's CDR3 is CASSLGHANTGELFF. Written as DNA, the CDR3 is TGTGCCAGCAGCTTGGGGCACGCGAACACCGGGGAGCTGTTTTTT.